These 27 T cell receptor beta chains came from one sample sequenced in a study of blood T cell repertoires in COVID-19. TCRdb's table, derived via immunoSEQ multiplex PCR, lists solely in-frame clones and lacks some. The sample lists around 80,000 clones, about 68% occurring once. Sequencing was done on a sample of peripheral blood. The receptors originated from a man over 45 with active or convalescent COVID-19.

The chain uses TRBV10-3 and TRBJ1-2, with TRBD1 as a possible D gene (6 bases). This CDR3 has 16 residues. CDR1 is ENHRY and CDR2 is SYGVKD in the germline V gene. Trimming cost V 3 bases and J 8 bases, with 22 bases left between them. The CDR3 here is CAISENGQLLLVGYTF. CDR3 bases: TGTGCCATCAGTGAAAACGGACAGCTACTTTTGGTAGGCTACACCTTC.

This rearrangement joins TRBV19 to TRBJ2-5, with TRBD2 matching over 10 bases. CDR1 is LNHDA and CDR2 is SQIVND in the germline V gene (reference sequence). This CDR3 region has 17 residues. Unmatched junction bases numbered 14, after V lost 5 bases and J lost 5 bases. The DNA of the CDR3 is TGTGCCAGTAGTCTTACTAGCGGGGCCCCCCGGGGGGAGACCCAGTACTTC. Its translation: CASSLTSGAPRGETQYF.

J is TRBJ2-5 and V is TRBV2; 13 nucleotides align to TRBD2. CDR3 size: 16 residues. V gave up 8 bases and J gave up 7 bases; unmatched junction bases: 13. Germline values: CDR1 SNHLY, CDR2 FYNNEI. Here the CDR3 reads CASHAGLAGDRRTQYF. CDR3 nucleotide sequence: TGTGCCAGCCACGCTGGACTAGCGGGGGATCGGAGGACCCAGTACTTC. The full variable domain, rest sourced from reference TRBV2 and TRBJ2-5, is EPEVTQTPSHQVTQMGQEVILRCVPISNHLYFYWYRQILGQKVEFLVSFYNNEISEKSEIFDDQFSVERPDGSNFTLKIRSTKLEDSAMYFCASHAGLAGDRRTQYFGPGTRLLVL.

The chain joins TRBV7-9 to TRBJ2-7, with D unclear. Per germline, CDR1 SEHNR and CDR2 FQNEAQ (reference sequence). The length of the CDR3 is 13 residues. V was cut by 1 base and J by 4 bases, with 8 bases left in between. Written as DNA, the CDR3 is TGTGCCAGCAGCTTAGGACATTTTTACGAGCAGTACTTC. Residues: CASSLGHFYEQYF.

The chain combines TRBV6-5 with TRBJ2-3, with a tentative D call TRBD1 (6 bases). Per germline, CDR1 MNHEY and CDR2 SVGAGI. V lost 4 bases to trimming and J lost 0 bases, with 8 bases between them. The CDR3 sequence is 14 residues long. The CDR3 region has the DNA TGTGCCAGCAGTTTACAGGGTAGCACAGATACGCAGTATTTT. Amino acid sequence: CASSLQGSTDTQYF.

The V gene is TRBV30, the J gene TRBJ1-1; weak D call: TRBD1 (6 bases). Germline loops: CDR1 GTSNPN, CDR2 SVGIG (reference sequence). This CDR3 is built from 13 residues. Trimming took 3 bases from V and 2 from J, leaving 10 bases between them. The CDR3 nucleotides are TGTGCCTGGAGCCGAGGGGGTAACACTGAAGCTTTCTTT. This encodes CAWSRGGNTEAFF. Full variable domain (remainder filled in from reference TRBV30 and TRBJ1-1): SQTIHQWPATLVQPVGSPLSLECTVEGTSNPNLYWYRQAAGRGLQLLFYSVGIGQISSEVPQNLSASRPQDRQFILSSKKLLLSDSGFYLCAWSRGGNTEAFFGQGTRLTVV.

The chain combines TRBV10-3 with TRBJ1-5; D gene ambiguous. The germline CDR1 and CDR2 sequences are ENHRY and SYGVKD. The CDR3 is 12 amino acids. V lost 8 bases, J lost 5 bases, and 10 bases lay in between. CDR3 region: CAIGEGYQPQHF. CDR3 bases: TGTGCCATCGGAGAGGGATATCAGCCCCAGCATTTT.

The chain couples TRBV27 to TRBJ1-6; the match to TRBD1 covers 7 bases. The CDR3 contains 16 residues. In germline, CDR1 is MNHEY, CDR2 SMNVEV (reference sequence). J lost 4 bases, V lost 4 bases, and 7 bases had no gene match. The CDR3 spells CASSSPDRLYNSPLHF. The CDR3 coding sequence is TGTGCCAGCAGTTCTCCGGACAGGCTGTATAATTCACCCCTCCACTTT.

This rearrangement joins TRBV5-1 to TRBJ2-7; no firm D call. The CDR3 is 13 residues long. Germline-derived CDR1 and CDR2 are SGHRS and YFSETQ. Trimming took off 3 bases at V and 3 bases at J, with 10 bases between the two ends. The CDR3 region is CASSSTLHYEQYF. DNA of the CDR3: TGCGCCAGCAGCTCGACTCTCCACTACGAGCAGTACTTC.

V and J are TRBV7-2 and TRBJ1-5, with a weak D call TRBD1 (5 bases). V lost 5 bases, J lost 4 bases, and 12 bases lay in between. The CDR3 has 14 residues. Germline loops: CDR1 SGHTA, CDR2 FQGNSA. The CDR3 spells CASSGGAGNQPQHF. CDR3 DNA sequence: TGTGCCAGCAGCGGAGGGGCGGGTAATCAGCCCCAGCATTTT.

The chain combines TRBV4-1 with TRBJ2-7; D might be TRBD2 (7 bases). The V end lost 6 bases, the J end lost 1 base, and 16 bases lay between the germline ends. The CDR3 is made up of 15 amino acids. The germline V gene has CDR1 MGHRA and CDR2 YSYEKL. CDR3 in amino acids: CASRHGRGGSYEQYF. The CDR3 coding sequence is TGCGCCAGCAGACATGGGAGGGGGGGTTCCTACGAGCAGTACTTC.

This sequence joins TRBV2 and TRBJ1-1, with TRBD1 identical over 8 bases. In germline, CDR1 is SNHLY, CDR2 FYNNEI. The V segment lost 7 bases and the J segment 5 bases; nucleotides outside the gene matches: 6. The CDR3 runs to 13 residues. This CDR3 is CASIGQGGTEAFF. DNA of the CDR3: TGTGCCAGCATAGGACAGGGAGGGACTGAAGCTTTCTTT. The full variable domain, completed using reference TRBV2 and TRBJ1-1, is EPEVTQTPSHQVTQMGQEVILRCVPISNHLYFYWYRQILGQKVEFLVSFYNNEISEKSEIFDDQFSVERPDGSNFTLKIRSTKLEDSAMYFCASIGQGGTEAFFGQGTRLTVV.

This clone has only a few counts. The chain carries TRBV2 and TRBJ2-2, with 7 bases that match TRBD2. In germline, CDR1 is SNHLY, CDR2 FYNNEI. V shed 6 bases, J shed 2 bases, and the junction held 6 bases outside the gene matches. CDR3 length: 15 residues. The CDR3 loop is CASRPGTINTGELFF. Written as DNA, the CDR3 is TGTGCCAGCAGGCCCGGGACTATTAACACCGGGGAGCTGTTTTTT. The full variable domain, its missing parts supplied by reference TRBV2 and TRBJ2-2, is EPEVTQTPSHQVTQMGQEVILRCVPISNHLYFYWYRQILGQKVEFLVSFYNNEISEKSEIFDDQFSVERPDGSNFTLKIRSTKLEDSAMYFCASRPGTINTGELFFGEGSRLTVL.

The genes are TRBV7-2 and TRBJ2-7; perhaps TRBD1 as D (5 bases). Germline values: CDR1 SGHTA, CDR2 FQGNSA. Trimming took off 5 bases at V and 3 bases at J, with 8 bases between the two ends. The CDR3 contains 12 residues. The CDR3 spells CASSQGSYEQYF. The CDR3 nucleotides read TGTGCCAGCAGCCAGGGCAGCTACGAGCAGTACTTC.

The genes are TRBV2 and TRBJ2-1; 9 bases map to TRBD2. Germline CDR1 and CDR2: SNHLY and FYNNEI. The CDR3 length is 13 residues. J lost 6 bases, V lost 8 bases, and 5 bases had no gene match. The CDR3 protein is CASVAGGLNEQFF. Written as DNA, the CDR3 is TGTGCCAGCGTGGCGGGGGGGCTCAATGAGCAGTTCTTC. The full variable domain, in which reference TRBV2 and TRBJ2-1 provide the parts outside the CDR3, is EPEVTQTPSHQVTQMGQEVILRCVPISNHLYFYWYRQILGQKVEFLVSFYNNEISEKSEIFDDQFSVERPDGSNFTLKIRSTKLEDSAMYFCASVAGGLNEQFFGPGTRLTVL.

On this clone itself: Other DNA sequences from this sample encode an identical CDR3 as well. This chain connects TRBV9 to TRBJ2-1; TRBD2 matches 9 bases. CDR1 is SGDLS and CDR2 is YYNGEE in the germline V gene. V shed 0 bases, J shed 2 bases, and the junction held 0 bases outside the gene matches. This CDR3 is 15 amino acids long. The CDR3 DNA reads TGTGCCAGCAGCGTAGGACTAGCGGCCTACAATGAGCAGTTCTTC. It yields the protein CASSVGLAAYNEQFF.

This clone has a handful of counts. The rearrangement links TRBV7-3 to TRBJ2-7; D might be TRBD2 (5 bases). CDR1 and CDR2 from the germline V gene are SGHTA and FQGTGA. CDR3 size: 15 residues. The V end lost 5 bases, the J end lost 0 bases, and 14 bases lay between the germline ends. In DNA, the CDR3 is TGTGCCAGCAGCCTATCGGCGGGTGACTCCTACGAGCAGTACTTC. Translated: CASSLSAGDSYEQYF.

The V gene is TRBV7-8, the J gene TRBJ2-7; 7 nucleotides line up with TRBD1. CDR3 length equals 16 residues. V was pared by 5 bases and J by 2 bases, with 12 bases of the junction left unmatched. Germline CDR1 SGHVS, CDR2 FQNEAQ. CDR3 sequence: CASSLRWTGRPYEQYF. DNA of the CDR3: TGTGCCAGCAGCCTAAGATGGACAGGAAGACCCTACGAGCAGTACTTC.

This chain connects TRBV12-3 or TRBV12-4 to TRBJ1-5; D is ambiguous. V was shortened by 4 bases and J by 7 bases, with 8 bases between the two germline ends. There are 12 residues in the CDR3. CDR3 DNA sequence: TGTGCCAGCAGTTCCGCCCGGCAGCCCCAGCATTTT. As protein: CASSSARQPQHF.

The V gene is TRBV7-6, the J gene TRBJ2-2, with D perhaps matching TRBD2 (5 bases). CDR1 is SGHVS and CDR2 is FNYEAQ in the germline V gene. The ends were cut back, 1 base at V and 8 bases at J, with 17 bases in the middle. CDR3 length: 16 amino acids. CDR3 loop: CASSLGSGASTGELFF. The DNA for the CDR3 is TGTGCCAGCAGCTTAGGAAGCGGTGCCTCCACGGGGGAGCTGTTTTTT.

The V gene is TRBV5-5, the J gene TRBJ1-1, with 7 bases aligning to TRBD1. The germline gives CDR1 SGHKS, CDR2 YYEKEE (reference sequence). The J segment lost 8 bases and the V segment lost 6 bases, leaving 7 bases of the junction unmatched. The CDR3 loop spans 12 amino acids. This CDR3 is CASTLTGWEAFF. The DNA for the CDR3 is TGTGCCAGCACCCTGACAGGGTGGGAAGCTTTCTTT.

V and J are TRBV9 and TRBJ1-2; D perhaps matches TRBD1 (6 bases). The CDR3 runs 15 residues. CDR1 and CDR2 from the germline V gene are SGDLS and YYNGEE. V was trimmed by 3 bases and J by 8 bases, leaving 20 bases between them. CDR3 sequence: CASSGTRGQSMGYTF. The CDR3 DNA reads as TGTGCCAGCAGCGGTACTAGGGGACAATCTATGGGCTACACCTTC.

This sequence joins TRBV7-2 and TRBJ2-5, with 11 bases lining up with TRBD2. V lost 5 bases to trimming and J lost 5 bases; unmatched junction nucleotides: 13. CDR1 and CDR2 (germline): SGHTA, FQGNSA. The CDR3 is made up of 17 amino acids. The CDR3: CASSRTSGGPRWETQYF. The CDR3 coding sequence is TGTGCCAGCAGCCGCACTAGCGGGGGTCCAAGGTGGGAGACCCAGTACTTC.

The V and J genes are TRBV27 and TRBJ2-2, with TRBD1 matching 10 bases. CDR3 size: 16 residues. From germline, CDR1 is MNHEY and CDR2 SMNVEV (reference sequence). Trimming cost V 4 bases and J 5 bases; bases outside gene matches: 7. CDR3 amino acids: CASSYGGQGFTGELFF. In nucleotides, the CDR3 is TGTGCCAGCAGTTACGGGGGACAGGGGTTTACCGGGGAGCTGTTTTTT.

The chain carries TRBV4-1 and TRBJ1-6; 7 bases map to TRBD1. The junction had 6 bases not matched to a gene; V was cut back by 3 bases and J by 7 bases. The CDR3 has 15 amino acids. Germline-derived CDR1 and CDR2 are MGHRA and YSYEKL. CDR3 sequence (DNA): TGCGCCAGCAGCCACCCGGGACAGTGGAATTCACCCCTCCACTTT. This encodes CASSHPGQWNSPLHF.

The J gene is TRBJ2-7, the V gene TRBV13; maybe TRBD2 (5 bases). CDR1 PRHDT and CDR2 FYEKMQ come from the germline V gene (reference sequence). CDR3 length: 13 amino acids. Trimming removed 2 bases from V and 3 bases from J, with 8 bases in between. The chain's CDR3 is CASSLTGDYEQYF. CDR3 nucleotide sequence: TGTGCCAGCAGCTTAACCGGGGACTACGAGCAGTACTTC. Combining the CDR3 with reference TRBV13 and TRBJ2-7 gives the whole variable domain AAGVIQSPRHLIKEKRETATLKCYPIPRHDTVYWYQQGPGQDPQFLISFYEKMQSDKGSIPDRFSAQQFSDYHSELNMSSLELGDSALYFCASSLTGDYEQYFGPGTRLTVT.

The chain links TRBV6-5 to TRBJ1-2; tentative D call: TRBD1 (6 bases). The V gene's germline CDR1 is MNHEY and CDR2 SVGAGI. The CDR3 loop spans 13 amino acids. V was cut by 6 bases and J by 7 bases, with 15 bases left in between. Here the CDR3 reads CASSEGGLGGYTF. In nucleotides, the CDR3 is TGTGCCAGCAGCGAGGGGGGGCTGGGTGGCTACACCTTC.